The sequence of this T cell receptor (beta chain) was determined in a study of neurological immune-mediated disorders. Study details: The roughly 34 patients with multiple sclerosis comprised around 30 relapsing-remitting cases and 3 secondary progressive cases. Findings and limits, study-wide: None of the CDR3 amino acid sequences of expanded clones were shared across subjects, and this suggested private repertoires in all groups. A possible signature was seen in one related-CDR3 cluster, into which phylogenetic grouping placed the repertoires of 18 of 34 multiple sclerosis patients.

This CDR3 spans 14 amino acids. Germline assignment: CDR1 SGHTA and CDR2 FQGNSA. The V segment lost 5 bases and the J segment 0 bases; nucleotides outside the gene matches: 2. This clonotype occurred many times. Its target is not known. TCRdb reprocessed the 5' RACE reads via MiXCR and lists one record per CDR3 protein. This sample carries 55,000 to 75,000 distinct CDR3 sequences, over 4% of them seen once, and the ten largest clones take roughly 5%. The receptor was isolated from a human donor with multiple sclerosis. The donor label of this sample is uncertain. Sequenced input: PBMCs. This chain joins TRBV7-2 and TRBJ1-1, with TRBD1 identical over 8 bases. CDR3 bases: TGTGCCAGCAGCCGGGACAGGTTGAACACTGAAGCTTTCTTT. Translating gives CASSRDRLNTEAFF.